This T cell receptor beta chain was captured by sequencing in a study of blood T cell repertoires in COVID-19. This clone was observed a few times. Sequencing was performed with immunoSEQ multiplex PCR; in TCRdb, only in-frame clones are kept and a portion is missing. The sample records 320,000 or so clones, approximately 81% being singletons. The origin of this receptor is a woman in her thirties who had been exposed to COVID-19. Source material: PBMCs or T cells enriched from blood (not recorded which).

The CDR3 reads CARSFGLAGPLLTDTQYF. In DNA form, the CDR3 reads TGTGCCAGAAGCTTTGGACTAGCGGGACCTCTTCTCACAGATACGCAGTATTTT. The chain couples TRBV5-3 to TRBJ2-3; the match to TRBD2 covers 12 bases. TRBV5-3 has ORF status, its function being uncertain. After removal of 2 bases from V and 2 bases from J, the junction contained 9 bases not matched to a gene. CDR3 length equals 18 residues.